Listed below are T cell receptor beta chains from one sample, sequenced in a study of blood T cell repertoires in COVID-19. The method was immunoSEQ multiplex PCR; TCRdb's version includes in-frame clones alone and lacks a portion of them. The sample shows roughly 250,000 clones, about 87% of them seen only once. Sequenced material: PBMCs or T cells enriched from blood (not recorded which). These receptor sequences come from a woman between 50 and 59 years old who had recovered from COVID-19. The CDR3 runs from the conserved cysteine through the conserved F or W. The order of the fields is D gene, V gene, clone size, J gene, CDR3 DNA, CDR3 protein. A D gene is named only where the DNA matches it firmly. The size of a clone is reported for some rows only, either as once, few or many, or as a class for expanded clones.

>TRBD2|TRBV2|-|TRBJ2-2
TGTGCCAGCAGTAACCTCCTAGCGGGAGATAACACCGGGGAGCTGTTTTTT
CASSNLLAGDNTGELFF
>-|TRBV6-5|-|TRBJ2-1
TGTGCCAGCAGTACTACCATCGAGCAGTTCTTC
CASSTTIEQFF
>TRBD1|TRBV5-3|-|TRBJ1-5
TGTGCCAGAAGCTGTCGCAGGGGGCGTATGAGCAATCAGCCCCAGCATTTT
CARSCRRGRMSNQPQHF
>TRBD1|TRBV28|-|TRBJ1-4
TGTGCCAGCAGTCTTTCGGGACAGGGGGATGAAAAACTGTTTTTT
CASSLSGQGDEKLFF
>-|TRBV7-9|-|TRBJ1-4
TGTGCCAGCATCATATCAGGGGCTAATGAAAAACTGTTTTTT
CASIISGANEKLFF
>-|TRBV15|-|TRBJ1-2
TGTGCCACCAGCCCGTCGCGGCAGGGCATAGGCTACACCTTC
CATSPSRQGIGYTF
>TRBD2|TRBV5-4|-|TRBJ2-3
TGTGCCAGCAGACTTGGGAACGGGAGGGCAGGAGATACGCAGTATTTT
CASRLGNGRAGDTQYF
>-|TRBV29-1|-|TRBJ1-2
TGCAGCGTTGGACTCGACAGAAACTATGGCTACACCTTC
CSVGLDRNYGYTF
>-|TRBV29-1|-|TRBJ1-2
TGCAGCGCTGAGGGGCCCTCGGGTGGCTACACCTTC
CSAEGPSGGYTF
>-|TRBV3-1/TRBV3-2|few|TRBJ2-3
TGTGCCAGCAGCCTAAGAGGGACAGATACGCAGTATTTT
CASSLRGTDTQYF
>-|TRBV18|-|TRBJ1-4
TGTGCCAGCTCACCCGGACTAAGTGGTGAAAAACTGTTTTTT
CASSPGLSGEKLFF
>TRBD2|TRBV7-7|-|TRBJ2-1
TGTGCTAGCAGCTCAGGGACTAGCGGGATAGATGAGCAGTTCTTC
CASSSGTSGIDEQFF
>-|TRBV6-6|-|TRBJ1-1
TGTGCCAGCAGTTACACAGGCATGAACACTGAAGCTTTCTTT
CASSYTGMNTEAFF
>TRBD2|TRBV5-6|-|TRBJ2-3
TGTGCCAGCAGCTTGGATAGACTAGCGGGTGTGGCAGATACGCAGTATTTT
CASSLDRLAGVADTQYF
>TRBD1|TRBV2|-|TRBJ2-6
TGTGCCAGCAGTGAATGGGACAGGGTGTTCGGGGCCAACGTCCTGACTTTC
CASSEWDRVFGANVLTF
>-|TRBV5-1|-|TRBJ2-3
TGCGCCAGCAGCGTTTCCCCACCCGGCGGCAGCACAGATACGCAGTATTTT
CASSVSPPGGSTDTQYF
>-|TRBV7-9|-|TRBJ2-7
TGTGCCAGCAGCCCAGAAGCGCCTGGCGAGCAGTACTTC
CASSPEAPGEQYF
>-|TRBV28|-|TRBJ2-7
TGTGCCAGCAGTTCGTGGGGTGAAGGGGGCTCCTACGAGCAGTACTTC
CASSSWGEGGSYEQYF
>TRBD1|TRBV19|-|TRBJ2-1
TGTGCCAGTAGATCGGGACAGGTGAGCTCCTACAATGAGCAGTTCTTC
CASRSGQVSSYNEQFF
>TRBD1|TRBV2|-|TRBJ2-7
TGTGCCAGCAGCCGGGACAGGGGGAACGAGCAGTACTTC
CASSRDRGNEQYF
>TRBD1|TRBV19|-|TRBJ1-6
TGTGCCAGTAGTCCTGACAGGGATTATAATTCACCCCTCCACTTT
CASSPDRDYNSPLHF
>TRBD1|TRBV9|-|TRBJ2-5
TGTGCCAGCAGCGCCACAGGGGTCCAAGAGACCCAGTACTTC
CASSATGVQETQYF
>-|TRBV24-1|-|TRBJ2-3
TGTGCCACCAGGGACAGTAGGGCAGATACGCAGTATTTT
CATRDSRADTQYF
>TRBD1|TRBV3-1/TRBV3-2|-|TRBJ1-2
TGTGCCAGCAGCAACACTCCCGCAGGGGGGAATGGCTACACCTTC
CASSNTPAGGNGYTF
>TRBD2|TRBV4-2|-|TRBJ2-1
TGTGCCAGCAGCCCAGGTGGGCTAGCGGGATTTTTGGATGAGCAGTTCTTC
CASSPGGLAGFLDEQFF
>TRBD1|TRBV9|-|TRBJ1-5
TGTGCCAGCAGCAGGACAGGTAATCAGCCCCAGCATTTT
CASSRTGNQPQHF
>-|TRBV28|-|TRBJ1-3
TGTGCCAGCAGTGCGACTAGCTTGGGCAGGGCATCTGGAAACACCATATATTTT
CASSATSLGRASGNTIYF
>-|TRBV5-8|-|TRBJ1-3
TGTGCCAGCAACGAAGGGACACCCGGAAACACCATATATTTT
CASNEGTPGNTIYF